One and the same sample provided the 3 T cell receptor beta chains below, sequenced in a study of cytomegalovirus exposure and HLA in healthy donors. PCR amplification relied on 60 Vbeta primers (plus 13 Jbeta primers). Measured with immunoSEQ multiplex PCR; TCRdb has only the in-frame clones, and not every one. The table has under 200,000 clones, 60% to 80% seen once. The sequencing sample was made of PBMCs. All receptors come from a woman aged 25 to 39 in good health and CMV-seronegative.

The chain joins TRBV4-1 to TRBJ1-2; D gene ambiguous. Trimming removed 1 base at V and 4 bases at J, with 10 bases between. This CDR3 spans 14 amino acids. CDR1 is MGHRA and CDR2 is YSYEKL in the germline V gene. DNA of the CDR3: TGCGCCAGCAGCCAAGTGTTGGCGGGCTATGGCTACACCTTC. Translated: CASSQVLAGYGYTF.

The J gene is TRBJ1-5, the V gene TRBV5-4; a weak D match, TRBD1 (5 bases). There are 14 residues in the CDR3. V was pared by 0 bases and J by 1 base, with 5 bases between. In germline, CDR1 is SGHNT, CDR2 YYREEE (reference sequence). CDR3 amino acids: CASSLAGSNQPQHF. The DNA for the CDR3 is TGTGCCAGCAGCTTGGCAGGGAGCAATCAGCCCCAGCATTTT. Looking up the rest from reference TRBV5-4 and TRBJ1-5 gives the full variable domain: ETGVTQSPTHLIKTRGQQVTLRCSSQSGHNTVSWYQQALGQGPQFIFQYYREEENGRGNFPPRFSGLQFPNYSSELNVNALELDDSALYLCASSLAGSNQPQHFGDGTRLSIL.

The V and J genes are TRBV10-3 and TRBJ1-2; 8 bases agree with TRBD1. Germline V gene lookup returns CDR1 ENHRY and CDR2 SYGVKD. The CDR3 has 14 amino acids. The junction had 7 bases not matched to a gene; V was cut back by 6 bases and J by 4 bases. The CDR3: CAIREKTGVYGYTF. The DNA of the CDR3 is TGTGCCATCAGAGAAAAGACAGGGGTCTATGGCTACACCTTC.